The entry below describes one TCR beta chain. For Graves' hyperthyroidism to be stable, ophthalmopathy could not progress within 18 months. The study excluded patients with uncontrolled infection, other autoimmune disease, pregnancy or lactation. The authors took PBMCs from 10 ml fresh peripheral blood. In germline, CDR1 is LGHNA, CDR2 YSLEER. This CDR3 has 15 amino acids. The V and J ends lost 1 base and 3 bases, in that order; junction bases with no gene match: 3. Amplified regions were TCR beta CDR3 sequences from RNA transcripts. In the first-round RT-PCR of the TCR CDR3, the HTBI primer set was used. TCRdb called the multiplex PCR reads again in MiXCR, with one record for every CDR3 protein. The profile shows hundreds of thousands of distinct CDR3 sequences, approximately 15% of them singletons. The data are from a study of T cells in Graves' hyperthyroidism and ophthalmopathy. About the research overall: The initial diagnosis was the point when peripheral blood was collected, ahead of any treatment.

This rearrangement joins TRBV4-3 to TRBJ2-1, with 7 nucleotides matching TRBD2. The TCR comes from a woman between 18 and 29 years old with Graves' hyperthyroidism. The specimen sequenced was blood. CDR3 in DNA: TGCGCCAGCAGCCAAGTGGCTAGCGGCTACAATGAGCAGTTCTTC. Translation: CASSQVASGYNEQFF.